Presented here are 20 T cell receptor beta chains from one specimen sequenced in a study of cytomegalovirus exposure and HLA in healthy donors. PCR employed 60 Vbeta and 13 Jbeta primers. Measured with immunoSEQ multiplex PCR; TCRdb has only the in-frame clones, and not every one. Counted here are roughly 190,000 clones, over 75% occurring once; the ten biggest clones make up more than 1.5%. Sequencing used PBMCs. The source of these receptors is a man between 18 and 35 years old in good health and CMV-seronegative.

This clone was counted between two and nine times. V and J are TRBV5-4 and TRBJ2-5, with 8 bases lining up with TRBD2. The V and J ends lost 4 bases and 5 bases, in that order; junction bases with no gene match: 13. This CDR3 is built from 16 residues. Germline values: CDR1 SGHNT, CDR2 YYREEE (reference sequence). The CDR3 loop reads CASSRNSGASMETQYF. As DNA, the CDR3 is TGTGCCAGCAGCAGGAATAGCGGGGCTAGCATGGAGACCCAGTACTTC.

Here the CDR3 reads CAWRPAAGNQPQHF. For the CDR3, the DNA is TGTGCCTGGAGGCCGGCGGCGGGAAATCAGCCCCAGCATTTT. The genes are TRBV30 and TRBJ1-5; the D is unclear. The germline gives CDR1 GTSNPN, CDR2 SVGIG (reference sequence). V was pared by 3 bases and J by 4 bases, with 13 bases between. CDR3 length: 14 residues.

The chain carries TRBV28 and TRBJ2-7; 10 bases fit TRBD2. Trimming removed 6 bases from V and 4 bases from J; junction bases left unmatched: 0. CDR1 is MDHEN and CDR2 is SYDVKM in the germline V gene. CDR3 size: 12 residues. CDR3 sequence (DNA): TGTGCCAGCAGACTAGCGGGGTACGAGCAGTACTTC. As protein: CASRLAGYEQYF. Complete variable domain (other parts from reference TRBV28 and TRBJ2-7): DVKVTQSSRYLVKRTGEKVFLECVQDMDHENMFWYRQDPGLGLRLIYFSYDVKMKEKGDIPEGYSVSREKKERFSLILESASTNQTSMYLCASRLAGYEQYFGPGTRLTVT.

The CDR3 spells CASSFGGGDTQYF. The CDR3 DNA follows: TGTGCCAGCAGCTTCGGGGGAGGAGATACGCAGTATTTT. The chain uses TRBV7-9 and TRBJ2-3; tentative D call: TRBD2 (6 bases). Trimming stripped 3 bases from V and 5 bases from J, with 9 bases between. The CDR3 runs 13 residues. From germline, CDR1 is SEHNR and CDR2 FQNEAQ (reference sequence).

V and J are TRBV4-1 and TRBJ2-5; 8 bases match TRBD2. V was clipped by 0 bases and J by 4 bases; unmatched bases: 16. The CDR3 length is 19 residues. CDR1 MGHRA and CDR2 YSYEKL come from the germline V gene. The CDR3 nucleotides read TGCGCCAGCAGCCAAGAAGAGGGGGTGCGGGGGGCGGGTAGAGAGACCCAGTACTTC. The encoded protein is CASSQEEGVRGAGRETQYF.

This clone has only a few counts. The same CDR3 is also encoded by other DNA sequences in this sample. The rearrangement joins TRBV9 to TRBJ2-7, with 11 bases matching TRBD1. Germline V gene data show CDR1 as SGDLS and CDR2 as YYNGEE. The V gene end was trimmed by 0 bases and the J gene end by 4 bases; junction bases not matched to a gene: 3. This CDR3 spans 15 amino acids. DNA of the CDR3: TGTGCCAGCAGCGTAGGGACAGGGGGCGCGTACGAGCAGTACTTC. Translated, it gives CASSVGTGGAYEQYF.

The chain links TRBV7-2 to TRBJ1-3, with 9 positions matching TRBD1. V trimming: 5 bases; J trimming: 2 bases; junction bases outside the gene matches: 10. Germline assignment: CDR1 SGHTA and CDR2 FQGNSA. CDR3 size: 17 residues. Here the CDR3 DNA reads TGTGCCAGCAGCCCCCATCGACAGGGGGGAGCTGGAAACACCATATATTTT. Translated: CASSPHRQGGAGNTIYF.

This clone appeared once. V is TRBV9 and J is TRBJ2-7; 8 nucleotides align to TRBD2. V was clipped by 3 bases and J by 5 bases; unmatched bases: 10. The CDR3 covers 15 residues. Germline V gene sequence: CDR1 SGDLS, CDR2 YYNGEE. CDR3 in amino acids: CASSAGSGGGDEQYF. In nucleotides, the CDR3 is TGTGCCAGCAGCGCGGGCAGCGGGGGAGGGGACGAGCAGTACTTC.

This clone was observed once. In the same sample, other DNA sequences code for this CDR3. The chain recombines TRBV7-3 with TRBJ1-2; TRBD1 agrees at 10 bases. In germline, CDR1 is SGHTA, CDR2 FQGTGA. The CDR3 contains 14 residues. V gave up 5 bases and J gave up 2 bases; unmatched junction bases: 2. CDR3 nucleotide sequence: TGTGCCAGCAGCCCGGGACAGGGGAACTATGGCTACACCTTC. Its translation is CASSPGQGNYGYTF.

The chain employs TRBV27 and TRBJ1-3, with a possible D match to TRBD1 (6 bases). Germline V gene lookup returns CDR1 MNHEY and CDR2 SMNVEV (reference sequence). V dropped 6 bases and J dropped 4 bases, with 16 bases sitting between them. The CDR3 covers 15 residues. The CDR3 reads CASSPGQYLGNTIYF. For the CDR3, the DNA is TGTGCCAGCAGCCCTGGACAGTACCTCGGAAACACCATATATTTT.

V gene TRBV7-9 combines with J gene TRBJ2-1, with D possibly TRBD1 on 5 matching bases. Germline V gene lookup returns CDR1 SEHNR and CDR2 FQNEAQ (reference sequence). The CDR3 spans 16 residues. V was pared by 4 bases and J by 6 bases, with 19 bases between. The CDR3 loop reads CASSSITDGGANEQFF. CDR3 nucleotides: TGTGCCAGCAGCTCAATTACCGACGGTGGGGCCAATGAGCAGTTCTTC.

This rearrangement joins TRBV5-1 to TRBJ1-2, with 7 bases that match TRBD1. The length of the CDR3 is 14 residues. The V gene's germline CDR1 is SGHRS and CDR2 YFSETQ. The trim removed 4 bases at V and 2 bases at J, leaving 5 bases unmatched. DNA for the CDR3: TGCGCCAGCAGCCCCCGGGACAGAAACTATGGCTACACCTTC. It yields the protein CASSPRDRNYGYTF.

The chain uses TRBV30 and TRBJ2-6; 8 bases match TRBD1. With 0 bases clipped from V and 1 base from J, the junction kept 17 bases outside the gene matches. The CDR3 extends over 21 amino acids. Germline CDR1 is GTSNPN and CDR2 is SVGIG (reference sequence). The CDR3 sequence is CAWSVRVTGVPQGSGANVLTF. The CDR3 nucleotides are TGTGCCTGGAGTGTACGGGTGACAGGGGTACCTCAGGGGTCTGGGGCCAACGTCCTGACTTTC.

This chain links TRBV11-3 with TRBJ2-1, with D tentatively TRBD2 (5 bases). The germline V and J ends were trimmed by 0 bases and 7 bases, with 13 bases remaining between them. This CDR3 comprises 15 residues. The germline V gene has CDR1 SGHNT and CDR2 YENEEA. For the CDR3, the DNA is TGTGCCAGCAGCTTAGATAGGGCCTCGGGGAATGAGCAGTTCTTC. Translating gives CASSLDRASGNEQFF.

CDR3 DNA sequence: TGTGCCAGCAGCCCGGACAGGGGTAACCTTTACGAGCAGTACTTC. Its translation is CASSPDRGNLYEQYF. The V gene is TRBV11-2, the J gene TRBJ2-7; 9 bases agree with TRBD1. J lost 4 bases, V lost 5 bases, and 9 bases had no gene match. The germline V gene encodes CDR1 SGHAT and CDR2 FQNNGV. This CDR3 is 15 amino acids long.

V usage is TRBV28 and J usage is TRBJ2-3; D may be TRBD2 (6 bases). Germline CDR1 is MDHEN and CDR2 is SYDVKM. V lost 3 bases and J lost 6, with 13 bases in between. CDR3 length: 14 residues. The CDR3, as DNA: TGTGCCAGCAGTTTTCGTCCAGGGAGGGATACGCAGTATTTT. Translated: CASSFRPGRDTQYF.

The rearrangement uses TRBV7-9 and TRBJ2-7; D might be TRBD1 (5 bases). The CDR3 extends over 14 amino acids. The ends were cut back, 2 bases at V and 7 bases at J, with 15 bases in the middle. CDR1 and CDR2 from the germline V gene are SEHNR and FQNEAQ (reference sequence). CDR3 in DNA: TGTGCCAGCAGCTTAACAGGCTTGACGCGGGAGCAGTACTTC. Translated, it gives CASSLTGLTREQYF.

The chain links TRBV5-6 to TRBJ2-5, with a possible D match to TRBD1 (6 bases). The germline V and J ends were trimmed by 2 bases and 1 base, with 9 bases remaining between them. Per germline, CDR1 SGHDT and CDR2 YYEEEE. The CDR3 totals 14 residues. The CDR3 DNA follows: TGTGCCAGCAGCTTCATGGGGGCCCAAGAGACCCAGTACTTC. Protein: CASSFMGAQETQYF.

The rearrangement links TRBV5-1 to TRBJ2-1; 10 nucleotides agree with TRBD1. J lost 2 bases, V lost 4 bases, and 9 bases had no gene match. The CDR3 sequence is 17 residues long. Per germline, CDR1 SGHRS and CDR2 YFSETQ. The CDR3, as DNA: TGCGCCAGCAGCCGAAAAGGGGACAGGGGTCCCTACAATGAGCAGTTCTTC. It specifies CASSRKGDRGPYNEQFF. Full variable domain (rest looked up from reference TRBV5-1 and TRBJ2-1): KAGVTQTPRYLIKTRGQQVTLSCSPISGHRSVSWYQQTPGQGLQFLFEYFSETQRNKGNFPGRFSGRQFSNSRSEMNVSTLELGDSALYLCASSRKGDRGPYNEQFFGPGTRLTVL.

This clone was detected only once. This chain joins TRBV28 and TRBJ2-6; no firm D call. Trimming stripped 1 base from V and 0 bases from J, with 4 bases between. This CDR3 is 15 amino acids long. CDR1 MDHEN and CDR2 SYDVKM come from the germline V gene. For the CDR3, the DNA is TGTGCCAGCAGTTTATACAACTCTGGGGCCAACGTCCTGACTTTC. This sequence encodes CASSLYNSGANVLTF.